These 13 T cell receptor beta chains were all obtained from the same sample, sequenced in a study of blood T cell repertoires in COVID-19. Profiling relied on immunoSEQ multiplex PCR, and the TCRdb table lists in-frame clones only, not all of them. Of 150,000 to 200,000 clones listed, about 85% are singletons. Sequenced: peripheral blood. The receptors stem from a man younger than 35 with acute or convalescent COVID-19.

This chain's CDR3 is CASSLLGQGATEAFF. The CDR3 nucleotides read TGTGCCAGCAGCTTATTAGGACAGGGGGCCACTGAAGCTTTCTTT. The chain employs TRBV7-8 and TRBJ1-1; 11 nucleotides agree with TRBD1. The J segment lost 4 bases and the V segment lost 2 bases, leaving 3 bases of the junction unmatched. The CDR3 has 15 amino acids. Germline values: CDR1 SGHVS, CDR2 FQNEAQ.

The V call is TRBV29-1, the J call TRBJ2-1, with 7 positions matching TRBD1. This CDR3 has 12 amino acids. Losses at the gene ends were 7 bases for V and 3 bases for J; bases not matched to a gene: 3. Germline lookup yields CDR1 SQVTM and CDR2 ANQGSEA. This CDR3 reads CSARTGYNEQFF. The CDR3 coding sequence is TGCAGCGCTAGGACAGGCTACAATGAGCAGTTCTTC.

V and J are TRBV13 and TRBJ2-1; 9 bases are shared with TRBD1. J was trimmed by 4 bases and V by 4 bases; bases with no gene match: 5. This CDR3 is 15 amino acids long. Germline V gene sequence: CDR1 PRHDT, CDR2 FYEKMQ (reference sequence). CDR3 region: CASSSRTGVYNEQFF. CDR3 nucleotide sequence: TGTGCCAGCAGCTCACGGACAGGGGTGTACAATGAGCAGTTCTTC.

The sample holds one count of this clone. The CDR3 loop is CAWSVQSGSEQYV. In DNA form, the CDR3 reads TGTGCCTGGAGTGTACAATCAGGGTCCGAGCAGTACGTC. V is TRBV30 and J is TRBJ2-7, with D possibly TRBD1 on 5 matching bases. The CDR3 is 13 residues long. Trimming removed 0 bases at V and 6 bases at J, with 12 bases between. CDR1 is GTSNPN, CDR2 SVGIG, per germline (reference sequence).

The genes are TRBV28 and TRBJ2-7; the D gene is possibly TRBD1 (5 bases). The germline V gene has CDR1 MDHEN and CDR2 SYDVKM. This CDR3 is 13 amino acids long. The V end lost 6 bases, the J end lost 0 bases, and 9 bases lay between the germline ends. CDR3 bases: TGTGCCAGCAGAGGGGTCAGCTCCTACGAGCAGTACGTC. It is translated as CASRGVSSYEQYV.

V is TRBV19 and J is TRBJ1-5, with D maybe TRBD1 (6 bases). CDR3 length: 12 amino acids. Between the trimmed V and J ends, which lost 8 bases and 3 bases, there was a span of 8 bases. Germline V lookup: CDR1 LNHDA, CDR2 SQIVND (reference sequence). The CDR3 bases are TGTGCCAGTGGACAGATCAATCAGCCCCAGCATTTT. Amino acid sequence: CASGQINQPQHF. Full variable domain (rest looked up from reference TRBV19 and TRBJ1-5): DGGITQSPKYLFRKEGQNVTLSCEQNLNHDAMYWYRQDPGQGLRLIYYSQIVNDFQKGDIAEGYSVSREKKESFPLTVTSAQKNPTAFYLCASGQINQPQHFGDGTRLSIL.

The rearrangement joins TRBV11-2 to TRBJ2-3, with 14 bases identical to TRBD2. V lost 1 base to trimming and J lost 6 bases; unmatched junction nucleotides: 3. The CDR3 contains 16 residues. Germline V CDR1 and CDR2: SGHAT, FQNNGV. In DNA, the CDR3 is TGTGCCAGCAGCTTAGGACTAGCGGGGGGGCGGGATACGCAGTATTTT. Translated, it gives CASSLGLAGGRDTQYF.

The chain employs TRBV6-4 and TRBJ2-1; a weak D match, TRBD1 (5 bases). This CDR3 has 13 amino acids. The germline V gene has CDR1 MRHNA and CDR2 SNTAGT. Trimming left V 0 bases short and J 11 bases short, with 11 bases between. CDR3 protein: CASSDSMAGKQFF. The CDR3 DNA sequence: TGTGCCAGCAGTGACTCGATGGCAGGGAAGCAGTTCTTC.

V usage is TRBV20-1 and J usage is TRBJ1-2; D possibly corresponds to TRBD1 (5 bases). This CDR3 region has 13 residues. CDR1 is DFQATT, CDR2 SNEGSKA, per germline (reference sequence). V shed 3 bases and J shed 4 bases, with 12 bases lying between them. In DNA, the CDR3 is TGCAGTGCTAGTACAGGTTTCCTCTATGGCTACACCTTC. This gives the protein CSASTGFLYGYTF.

J is TRBJ1-6 and V is TRBV3-1 (or the pseudogene TRBV3-2); no clear D. The germline gives CDR1 LGHDT, CDR2 YNNKEL (reference sequence). This CDR3 is 18 amino acids long. The germline V and J ends were trimmed by 1 base and 0 bases, with 13 bases remaining between them. The CDR3 sequence is CASSQGGPLSSYNSPLHF. DNA for the CDR3: TGTGCCAGCAGCCAAGGAGGGCCTTTGAGCTCCTATAATTCACCCCTCCACTTT.

The chain employs TRBV7-3 and TRBJ2-7; TRBD1 is a possible D gene (5 bases). The CDR3 has 13 amino acids. V lost 0 bases and J lost 5, with 8 bases in between. Germline V gene data show CDR1 as SGHTA and CDR2 as FQGTGA. The DNA of the CDR3 is TGTGCCAGCAGCTTAACCAGGGCTGACGAGCAGTACTTC. It specifies CASSLTRADEQYF. Complete variable domain (other parts from reference TRBV7-3 and TRBJ2-7): GAGVSQTPSNKVTEKGKYVELRCDPISGHTALYWYRQSLGQGPEFLIYFQGTGAADDSGLPNDRFFAVRPEGSVSTLKIQRTERGDSAVYLCASSLTRADEQYFGPGTRLTVT.

The V gene is TRBV7-3, the J gene TRBJ2-1; 11 bases are a match to TRBD2. This CDR3 region has 16 residues. V lost 5 bases and J lost 8; bases outside the gene matches: 11. Germline V gene sequence: CDR1 SGHTA, CDR2 FQGTGA. CDR3 coding DNA: TGTGCCAGCAGCCCTGGTTGGCTAGCGGGGGGAGATGAGCAGTTCTTC. Encoded protein: CASSPGWLAGGDEQFF.

The chain combines TRBV20-1 with TRBJ1-1; D not resolved. The CDR3 is 11 residues long. Germline loops: CDR1 DFQATT, CDR2 SNEGSKA (reference sequence). CDR3 coding DNA: TGCAGACCAGACTTAGTCACTGAAGCTTTCTTT. This gives the protein CRPDLVTEAFF.